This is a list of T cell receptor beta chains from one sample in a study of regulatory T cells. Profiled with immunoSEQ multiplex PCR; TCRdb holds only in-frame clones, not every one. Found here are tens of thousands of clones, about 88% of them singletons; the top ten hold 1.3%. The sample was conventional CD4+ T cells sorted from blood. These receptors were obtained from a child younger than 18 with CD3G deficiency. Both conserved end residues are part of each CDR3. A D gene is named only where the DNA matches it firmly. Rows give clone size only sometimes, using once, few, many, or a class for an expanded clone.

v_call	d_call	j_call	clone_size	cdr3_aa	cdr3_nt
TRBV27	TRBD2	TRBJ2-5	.	CASSPSGEGTQYF	TGTGCCAGCAGTCCCTCTGGGGAGGGGACCCAGTACTTC
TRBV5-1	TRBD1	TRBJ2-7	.	CASSLGLGGNEQYF	TGCGCCAGCAGCTTGGGTCTAGGGGGCAACGAGCAGTACTTC
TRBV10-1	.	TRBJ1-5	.	CASSQRRGGKGNSQPQHF	TGCGCCAGCAGCCAGCGCCGAGGGGGAAAGGGAAATAGTCAGCCCCAGCATTTT
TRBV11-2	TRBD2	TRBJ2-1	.	CASSLGLAGGVNEQFF	TGTGCCAGCAGCTTAGGCCTAGCGGGAGGGGTTAATGAGCAGTTCTTC
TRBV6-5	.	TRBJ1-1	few	CASSYRGTPEAFF	TGTGCCAGCAGTTACAGGGGGACCCCTGAAGCTTTCTTT
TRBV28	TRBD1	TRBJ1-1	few	CASSPPRQGMEAFF	TGTGCCAGCAGTCCACCCAGACAGGGGATGGAAGCTTTCTTT
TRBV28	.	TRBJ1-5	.	CASSLGRGYRQPQHF	TGTGCCAGCAGTTTAGGCAGGGGCTATCGTCAGCCCCAGCATTTT
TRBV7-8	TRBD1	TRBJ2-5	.	CASSLQGVETQYF	TGTGCCAGCAGCTTACAGGGGGTAGAGACCCAGTACTTC
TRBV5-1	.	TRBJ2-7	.	CASSPLGTSYEQYF	TGCGCCAGCAGCCCCCTGGGTACGTCCTACGAGCAGTACTTC
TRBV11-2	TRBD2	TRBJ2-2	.	CASSSSRLTSGTGELFF	TGTGCCAGCAGCTCATCCAGACTGACTAGCGGGACCGGGGAGCTGTTTTTT
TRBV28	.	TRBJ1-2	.	CASSWPGNYGYTF	TGTGCCAGCAGTTGGCCAGGGAACTATGGCTACACCTTC
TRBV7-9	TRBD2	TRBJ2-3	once	CASSFGLVTDTQYF	TGTGCCAGCAGCTTCGGACTAGTCACAGATACGCAGTATTTT
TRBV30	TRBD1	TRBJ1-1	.	CAWRERDRGRLNTEAFF	TGTGCCTGGAGAGAAAGGGACAGGGGGCGACTGAACACTGAAGCTTTCTTT
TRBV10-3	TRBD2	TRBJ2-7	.	CAISESRGAREQYF	TGTGCCATCAGTGAGTCGCGGGGGGCACGGGAGCAGTACTTC
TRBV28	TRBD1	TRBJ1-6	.	CASRLRTGTGDSPLHF	TGTGCCAGCAGGCTAAGAACCGGGACAGGGGATTCACCCCTCCACTTT
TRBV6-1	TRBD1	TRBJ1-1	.	CASEGQGRTEAFF	TGTGCCAGCGAGGGACAGGGGCGCACTGAAGCTTTCTTT
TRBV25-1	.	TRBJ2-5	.	CASSEGGGEETQYF	TGTGCCAGCAGTGAAGGGGGCGGGGAAGAGACCCAGTACTTC
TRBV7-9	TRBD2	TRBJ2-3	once	CASSFGQTSGGTDTQYF	TGTGCCAGCAGCTTTGGCCAGACTAGCGGAGGCACAGATACGCAGTATTTT
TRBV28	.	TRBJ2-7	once	CASSPARPSSYEQYF	TGTGCCAGCAGCCCCGCCCGCCCGAGCTCCTACGAGCAGTACTTC
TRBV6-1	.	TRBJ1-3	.	CASSAGNTIYF	TGTGCCAGCAGTGCCGGAAACACCATATATTTT
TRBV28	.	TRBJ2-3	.	CASSFLFGDTQYF	TGTGCCAGCAGTTTCCTTTTTGGGGATACGCAGTATTTT
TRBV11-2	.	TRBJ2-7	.	CASSLEKDLTHTYEQYF	TGTGCCAGCAGCTTAGAAAAGGACTTAACTCATACCTACGAGCAGTACTTC
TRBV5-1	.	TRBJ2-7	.	CASSPGWESEQYF	TGCGCCAGCAGCCCTGGTTGGGAGTCTGAGCAGTACTTC